These 2 T cell receptor beta chains were all obtained from the same sample, sequenced in a study of PD-1 blockade in classical Hodgkin lymphoma. Generated by immunoSEQ multiplex PCR, the TCRdb table keeps only in-frame clones and is missing some. The repertoire consists of 8,000 or so clones, with around 84% occurring once and the leading ten covering roughly a fifth. All patients experienced relapse after autologous stem cell transplantation, and brentuximab vedotin exposure was variable. Thawed PBMCs supplied CD8+ T cells via magnetic negative selection. This sample comprised CD8+ T cells from blood, obtained at baseline. The source of these receptors is a human donor with classical Hodgkin lymphoma.

This chain links TRBV19 with TRBJ1-3; the D is unclear. CDR3 length equals 14 residues. Germline CDR1 reads LNHDA; CDR2 reads SQIVND (reference sequence). The V gene lost 3 bases and the J gene lost 2 bases, with 8 bases spanning the gap. As DNA, the CDR3 is TGTGCCAGTAGTATTTCCGTCACTGGAAACACCATATATTTT. This sequence encodes CASSISVTGNTIYF. Combining the CDR3 with reference TRBV19 and TRBJ1-3 gives the whole variable domain DGGITQSPKYLFRKEGQNVTLSCEQNLNHDAMYWYRQDPGQGLRLIYYSQIVNDFQKGDIAEGYSVSREKKESFPLTVTSAQKNPTAFYLCASSISVTGNTIYFGEGSWLTVV.

The chain employs TRBV27 and TRBJ2-1; no definite D call. The CDR3 runs 15 residues. Germline values: CDR1 MNHEY, CDR2 SMNVEV (reference sequence). Trimming pared 1 base from V and 0 bases from J, leaving 7 bases between. The CDR3 region is CASSLLSGSYNEQFF. The CDR3 nucleotides read TGTGCCAGCAGTTTATTGTCGGGCTCCTACAATGAGCAGTTCTTC.